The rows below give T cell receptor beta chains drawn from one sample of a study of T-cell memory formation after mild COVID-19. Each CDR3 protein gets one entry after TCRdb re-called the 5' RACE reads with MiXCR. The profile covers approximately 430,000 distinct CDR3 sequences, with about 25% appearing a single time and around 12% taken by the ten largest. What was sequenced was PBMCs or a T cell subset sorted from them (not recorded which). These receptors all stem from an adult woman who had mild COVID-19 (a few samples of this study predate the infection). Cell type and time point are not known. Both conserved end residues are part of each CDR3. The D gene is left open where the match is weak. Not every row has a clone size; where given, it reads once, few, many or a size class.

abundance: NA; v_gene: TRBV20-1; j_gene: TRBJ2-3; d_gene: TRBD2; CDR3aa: CSARDPSGGYTDTQYF; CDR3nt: TGCAGTGCTAGAGATCCGAGCGGGGGGTACACAGATACGCAGTATTTT
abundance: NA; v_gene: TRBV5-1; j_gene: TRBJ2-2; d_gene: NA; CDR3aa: CASSLVSGTGELFF; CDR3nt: TGCGCCAGCAGCTTGGTTAGCGGAACCGGGGAGCTGTTTTTT
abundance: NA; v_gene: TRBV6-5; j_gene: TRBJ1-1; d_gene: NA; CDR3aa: CASSYRQITEAFF; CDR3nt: TGTGCCAGCAGTTACAGGCAGATCACTGAAGCTTTCTTT
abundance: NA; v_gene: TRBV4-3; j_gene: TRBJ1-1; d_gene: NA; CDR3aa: CASNKGRGGTEAFF; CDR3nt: TGCGCCAGCAATAAGGGCAGGGGAGGGACTGAAGCTTTCTTT
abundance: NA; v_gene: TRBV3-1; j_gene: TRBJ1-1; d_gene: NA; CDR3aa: CASSQSLRGTEAFF; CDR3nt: TGTGCCAGCAGCCAAAGCTTAAGGGGCACTGAAGCTTTCTTT
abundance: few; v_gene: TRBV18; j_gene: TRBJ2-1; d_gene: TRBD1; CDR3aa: CASSPLGTGANEQFF; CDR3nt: TGTGCCAGCTCACCCCTAGGGACAGGGGCTAATGAGCAGTTCTTC
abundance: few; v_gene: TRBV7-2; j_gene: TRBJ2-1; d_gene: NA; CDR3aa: CASKSPSRVNEQFF; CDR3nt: TGTGCCAGCAAGTCACCGTCTCGTGTTAATGAGCAGTTCTTC
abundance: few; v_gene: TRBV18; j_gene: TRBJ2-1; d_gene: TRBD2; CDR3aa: CASSLPGGDEQFF; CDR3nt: TGTGCCAGCTCACTTCCGGGGGGTGATGAGCAGTTCTTC
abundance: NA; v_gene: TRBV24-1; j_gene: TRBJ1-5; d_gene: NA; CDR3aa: CATLVQGPSNQPQHF; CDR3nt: TGTGCCACTCTGGTACAGGGCCCTAGCAATCAGCCCCAGCATTTT
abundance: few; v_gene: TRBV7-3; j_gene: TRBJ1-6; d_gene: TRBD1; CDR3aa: CASSRQGSPSSPLHF; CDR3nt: TGTGCCAGCAGCCGACAGGGGAGCCCGAGTTCACCCCTCCACTTT
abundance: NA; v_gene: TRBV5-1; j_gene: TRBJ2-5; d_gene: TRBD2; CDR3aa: CASSPGRGADVASETQYF; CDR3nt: TGCGCCAGCAGCCCCGGGCGGGGGGCAGACGTAGCTTCGGAGACCCAGTACTTC
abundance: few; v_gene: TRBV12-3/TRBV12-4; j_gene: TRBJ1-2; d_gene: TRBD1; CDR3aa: CASRRTGGNGYTF; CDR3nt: TGTGCCAGCAGAAGGACAGGGGGCAATGGCTACACCTTC
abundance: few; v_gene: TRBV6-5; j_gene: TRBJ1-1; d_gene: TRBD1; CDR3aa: CASSYDRGRIFEAFF; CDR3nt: TGTGCCAGCAGTTACGACAGGGGAAGGATCTTTGAAGCTTTCTTT
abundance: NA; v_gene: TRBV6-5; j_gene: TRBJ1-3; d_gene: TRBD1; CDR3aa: CASSPGQGGGNTIYF; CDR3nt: TGTGCCAGCAGTCCGGGACAGGGAGGTGGAAACACCATATATTTT
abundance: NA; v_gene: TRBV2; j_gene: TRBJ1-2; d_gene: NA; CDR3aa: CASSGLGDGYTF; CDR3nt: TGTGCCAGCAGTGGCCTTGGGGATGGCTACACCTTC
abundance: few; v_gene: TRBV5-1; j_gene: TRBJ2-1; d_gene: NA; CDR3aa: CASKNDGDEQFF; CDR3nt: TGCGCCAGCAAGAACGACGGGGATGAGCAGTTCTTC
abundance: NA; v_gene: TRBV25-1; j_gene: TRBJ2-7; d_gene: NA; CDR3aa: CASSVGAGEQYF; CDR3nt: TGTGCCAGCAGTGTCGGCGCTGGCGAGCAGTACTTC
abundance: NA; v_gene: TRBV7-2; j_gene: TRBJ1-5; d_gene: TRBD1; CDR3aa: CASSLIGSTGSQPQHF; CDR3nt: TGTGCCAGCAGCTTGATAGGGTCGACAGGGAGCCAGCCCCAGCATTTT
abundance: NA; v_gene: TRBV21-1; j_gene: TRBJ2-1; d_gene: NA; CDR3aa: CASSTQKKDYFVDEQFF; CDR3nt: TGTGCCAGCAGCACCCAGAAGAAGGACTACTTTGTGGATGAGCAGTTCTTC
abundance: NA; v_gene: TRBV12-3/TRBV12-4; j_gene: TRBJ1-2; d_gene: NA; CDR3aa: CASGILWEGYTF; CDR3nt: TGTGCCAGCGGAATACTTTGGGAGGGCTACACCTTC
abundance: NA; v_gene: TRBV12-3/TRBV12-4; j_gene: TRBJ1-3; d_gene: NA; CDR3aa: CASSLASGNTIYF; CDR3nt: TGTGCCAGCAGTTTAGCGTCTGGAAACACCATATATTTT
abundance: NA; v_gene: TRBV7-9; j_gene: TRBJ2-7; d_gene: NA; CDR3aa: CASSEPGRTYEQYF; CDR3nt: TGTGCCAGCAGCGAACCGGGGAGAACCTACGAGCAGTACTTC
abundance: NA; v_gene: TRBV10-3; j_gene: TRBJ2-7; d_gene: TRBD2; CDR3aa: CAVSTPRLAGKNEQYF; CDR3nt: TGTGCCGTGTCTACTCCTCGACTAGCGGGGAAGAACGAGCAGTACTTC
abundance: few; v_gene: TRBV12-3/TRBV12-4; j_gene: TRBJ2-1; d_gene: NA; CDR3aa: CASSLGRARSEQFF; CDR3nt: TGTGCCAGCAGTTTGGGGCGGGCCAGATCTGAGCAGTTCTTC
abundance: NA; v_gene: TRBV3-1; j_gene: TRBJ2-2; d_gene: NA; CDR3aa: CASSPSYGGELFF; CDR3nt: TGTGCCAGCAGCCCCTCCTACGGCGGGGAGCTGTTTTTT